This is a list of T cell receptor beta chains from one sample in a study of radiation and T cells in renal cell carcinoma. TCRdb's copy holds only in-frame clones and misses some; the assay was immunoSEQ multiplex PCR. Of around 130,000 clones in the sample, roughly four fifths are singletons; the top ten hold over 1.5%. Sample: blood, taken from a patient whose treatment included radiotherapy and nephrectomy. These receptors all come from a woman aged 55-69 years with renal cell carcinoma. The CDR3 runs from the conserved cysteine through the conserved F or W. Fields, in order: CDR3 protein, V gene, J gene, clone size. Some rows have no size entry. The others give once, few or many, or a class for an expanded clone.

CDR3 protein: CASSPGGDNEQFF; V gene: TRBV5-1; J gene: TRBJ2-1; clone size: NA
CDR3 protein: CASSVGASGVNEQFF; V gene: TRBV9; J gene: TRBJ2-1; clone size: NA
CDR3 protein: CASSLQLDAEQYF; V gene: TRBV5-4; J gene: TRBJ2-7; clone size: once
CDR3 protein: CASSQRTGTGTVPLHF; V gene: TRBV7-2; J gene: TRBJ1-6; clone size: NA
CDR3 protein: CASSNTFNSPLHF; V gene: TRBV10-1; J gene: TRBJ1-6; clone size: NA
CDR3 protein: CASLEGTEAFF; V gene: TRBV19; J gene: TRBJ1-1; clone size: NA
CDR3 protein: CASVRAIGIRTEAFF; V gene: TRBV6-5; J gene: TRBJ1-1; clone size: NA
CDR3 protein: CSAKGARGYTF; V gene: TRBV20-1; J gene: TRBJ1-2; clone size: once
CDR3 protein: CASSLEQGGLTEAFF; V gene: TRBV2; J gene: TRBJ1-1; clone size: NA
CDR3 protein: CASSYLGLNGYTF; V gene: TRBV6-5; J gene: TRBJ1-2; clone size: NA
CDR3 protein: CASNLRGQGSDTQYF; V gene: TRBV5-6; J gene: TRBJ2-3; clone size: NA
CDR3 protein: CASKTGGTDTQYF; V gene: TRBV7-9; J gene: TRBJ2-3; clone size: many
CDR3 protein: CASSPGFGQVGTDTQYF; V gene: TRBV18; J gene: TRBJ2-3; clone size: NA
CDR3 protein: CASSPGTNLATGELFF; V gene: TRBV27; J gene: TRBJ2-2; clone size: few
CDR3 protein: CASSPTGAGTEAFF; V gene: TRBV4-2; J gene: TRBJ1-1; clone size: NA
CDR3 protein: CASSSPNTEAFF; V gene: TRBV4-3; J gene: TRBJ1-1; clone size: NA
CDR3 protein: CASSLLSQALHF; V gene: TRBV28; J gene: TRBJ1-6; clone size: NA
CDR3 protein: CASSPKNLNTEAFF; V gene: TRBV18; J gene: TRBJ1-1; clone size: NA
CDR3 protein: CASSVKNTDTQYF; V gene: TRBV9; J gene: TRBJ2-3; clone size: NA
CDR3 protein: CASSDDSDYGYTF; V gene: TRBV6-5; J gene: TRBJ1-2; clone size: NA
CDR3 protein: CASSPPTINNEQFF; V gene: TRBV4-1; J gene: TRBJ2-1; clone size: NA
CDR3 protein: CASSLRAGPNNEQFF; V gene: TRBV27; J gene: TRBJ2-1; clone size: NA
CDR3 protein: CASSEKLITNTGELFF; V gene: TRBV10-1; J gene: TRBJ2-2; clone size: NA
CDR3 protein: CASREGQGLYGYTF; V gene: TRBV5-1; J gene: TRBJ1-2; clone size: NA
CDR3 protein: CSATHGGETEAFF; V gene: TRBV29-1; J gene: TRBJ1-1; clone size: NA
CDR3 protein: CASTGLAGVDSYNEQFF; V gene: TRBV5-4; J gene: TRBJ2-1; clone size: NA
CDR3 protein: CASSEERGNLAKNIQYF; V gene: TRBV10-1; J gene: TRBJ2-4; clone size: few
CDR3 protein: CASSPRGATTEAFF; V gene: TRBV18; J gene: TRBJ1-1; clone size: few
CDR3 protein: CASSHRARGDGANVLTF; V gene: TRBV7-3; J gene: TRBJ2-6; clone size: NA
CDR3 protein: CASSEGMGQGFFGELFF; V gene: TRBV21-1; J gene: TRBJ2-2; clone size: NA
CDR3 protein: CASSLGTPGYNEQFF; V gene: TRBV7-2; J gene: TRBJ2-1; clone size: NA
CDR3 protein: CASSMLAGGRNEQFF; V gene: TRBV19; J gene: TRBJ2-1; clone size: NA
CDR3 protein: CASSLAQGFYGEKLFF; V gene: TRBV7-2; J gene: TRBJ1-4; clone size: NA
CDR3 protein: CASSRPLSGESTDTQYF; V gene: TRBV2; J gene: TRBJ2-3; clone size: NA
CDR3 protein: CASSLGGGPTNEKLFF; V gene: TRBV27; J gene: TRBJ1-4; clone size: NA
CDR3 protein: CASSDREGQPQHF; V gene: TRBV6-4; J gene: TRBJ1-5; clone size: once
CDR3 protein: CASSSPSNTGELFF; V gene: TRBV5-1; J gene: TRBJ2-2; clone size: once
CDR3 protein: CSVVLAGGPVKTQYF; V gene: TRBV29-1; J gene: TRBJ2-5; clone size: NA
CDR3 protein: CASSLVDRVEGYTF; V gene: TRBV5-4; J gene: TRBJ1-2; clone size: NA
CDR3 protein: CASSPPRGGRGNTIYF; V gene: TRBV28; J gene: TRBJ1-3; clone size: NA
CDR3 protein: CASSKSGPQGRFINQPQHF; V gene: TRBV21-1; J gene: TRBJ1-5; clone size: NA
CDR3 protein: CASSRAFRTDLYGYTF; V gene: TRBV28; J gene: TRBJ1-2; clone size: NA
CDR3 protein: CASTRPGLDTDTQYF; V gene: TRBV6-5; J gene: TRBJ2-3; clone size: NA
CDR3 protein: CAISGGRTGTYEQYF; V gene: TRBV10-3; J gene: TRBJ2-7; clone size: few
CDR3 protein: CASSFLGLVEAFF; V gene: TRBV5-6; J gene: TRBJ1-1; clone size: few
CDR3 protein: CASRPGTGCGNTIYF; V gene: TRBV21-1; J gene: TRBJ1-3; clone size: NA
CDR3 protein: CASSQPNRDTQYF; V gene: TRBV9; J gene: TRBJ2-3; clone size: NA
CDR3 protein: CASSSLGGTDTQYF; V gene: TRBV5-6; J gene: TRBJ2-3; clone size: NA
CDR3 protein: CASSPRTSGRVEQYF; V gene: TRBV7-2; J gene: TRBJ2-7; clone size: many
CDR3 protein: CASSLRYRGTEAFF; V gene: TRBV28; J gene: TRBJ1-1; clone size: few
CDR3 protein: CASSYRTTLKPQHF; V gene: TRBV6-6; J gene: TRBJ1-5; clone size: NA
CDR3 protein: CASSSRTGDDTGELFF; V gene: TRBV5-1; J gene: TRBJ2-2; clone size: NA